This T cell receptor beta chain was sequenced in a study of radiation and T cells in renal cell carcinoma. Study-wide findings and caveats: Baseline intratumoral clonotype presence is unknown without pretreatment biopsies. From baseline, blood top tumor clonotypes peaked at 2 weeks post-radiation.

Clones were read by immunoSEQ multiplex PCR, and TCRdb kept only the in-frame ones, dropping some. The sample carries 95,000 or so clones, about 86% recorded once. This sample's time point: baseline pretreatment blood. Treatment meaning: 15 Gy SBRT to primary tumor, nephrectomy 4 weeks later. Blood was sampled at baseline, 2 weeks and 4 weeks after SBRT. The patient's renal cell carcinoma had clear cell pathology. A remark on this clone: Its antigen is not identified.

The CDR3 runs 15 residues. Germline assignment: CDR1 LGHNA and CDR2 YSLEER. Between the trimmed V and J ends, which lost 2 bases and 4 bases, there was a span of 13 bases. This receptor was obtained from a man aged 50-60 years with renal cell carcinoma. The chain uses TRBV4-3 and TRBJ2-3; the D gene is possibly TRBD2 (5 bases). The sample consisted of blood, taken from a patient whose treatment included radiotherapy and nephrectomy. The DNA for the CDR3 is TGCGCCAGCAGCCAAACCCTCGGGATTCCAGATACGCAGTATTTT. Translation gives CASSQTLGIPDTQYF.